The sequence of this T cell receptor (beta chain) was determined in a study of siplizumab effects on memory and regulatory T cells. Study-wide findings and caveats: Unstimulated subset assignment was obtained for only a minor fraction of alloreactive clones.

As concerns this clone: Its antigen is not identified.

Method: immunoSEQ multiplex PCR; TCRdb's copy keeps in-frame clones and lacks some. The sample lists approximately 56,000 clones, 95% to 98% occurring once. The CDR3 sequence is 13 residues long. V was shortened by 1 base and J by 6 bases, with 9 bases between the two germline ends. Germline values: CDR1 SGHDN, CDR2 FVKESK. The chain uses TRBV14 and TRBJ1-2; D remains unclear. The sequence was obtained from a human donor in good health. Sequenced: naive CD8+ T cells sorted from blood. The chain's CDR3 is CASSQGTANGYTF. CDR3 bases: TGTGCCAGCAGCCAAGGAACAGCTAATGGCTACACCTTC.